The entry that follows covers one TCR beta chain sequence. Antigen unknown. This specimen belongs to a study of shared clonotypes between healthy human individuals. Study at large: Each donor contributed plates that comprised three CD4 naive, three CD4 memory, two CD8 naive and one CD8 memory.

General study points: Among four donors, roughly 5.5% of naive CD4 clonotypes were found in common. On the whole, naive subsets had larger estimated richness than memory subsets had.

Donors were healthy HIV-negative adults without recent acute infections or vaccinations. Assay: immunoSEQ multiplex PCR; the TCRdb copy retains only in-frame clones and omits some. The sample consists of approximately 500,000 clones, about 95% of them appearing once. V shed 4 bases and J 5 bases; nucleotides not matched to a gene: 8. CDR1 and CDR2 from the germline V gene are LGHNA and YNFKEQ. This CDR3 is 15 amino acids long. The sample comprised naive CD4+ T cells sorted from blood. Indicated subset: CD45RA+ positively selected. The clonotype originates from a young woman in good health. The chain employs TRBV4-2 and TRBJ2-3, with 8 bases aligning to TRBD2. The CDR3 DNA sequence: TGTGCCAGCAGCCCCAGCAAGCGGGAGATAGATACGCAGTATTTT. Protein: CASSPSKREIDTQYF.